The rows below give T cell receptor beta chains drawn from one sample of a study of T cell repertoires in ileal Crohn's disease. Only in-frame clones appear in the TCRdb table, and some are missing; sequencing was by immunoSEQ multiplex PCR. The sample holds around 15,000 clones, roughly two thirds seen once. The material sequenced was ileal tissue. Receptors were obtained from an adult with Crohn's disease. CDR3s include the opening cysteine and the closing phenylalanine or tryptophan. Each record gives: V gene, J gene, clone size, D gene, CDR3 protein, CDR3 DNA. D genes are given only for firm matches. The size of a clone is reported for some rows only, either as once, few or many, or as a class for expanded clones.

V: TRBV7-9
J: TRBJ2-3
size: -
D: TRBD1
CDR3: CASSFQDRTTQYF
DNA: TGTGCCAGCAGCTTCCAGGACAGGACAACGCAGTATTTT

V: TRBV28
J: TRBJ1-2
size: -
D: -
CDR3: CASSQGPWGYTF
DNA: TGTGCCAGCAGTCAGGGCCCGTGGGGCTACACCTTC

V: TRBV11-3
J: TRBJ1-5
size: -
D: TRBD1
CDR3: CASSPQGGSQPQHF
DNA: TGTGCCAGCAGCCCCCAGGGGGGAAGTCAGCCCCAGCATTTT

V: TRBV5-1
J: TRBJ2-2
size: -
D: -
CDR3: CASSLPQANTGELFF
DNA: TGCGCCAGCAGCTTGCCCCAGGCGAACACCGGGGAGCTGTTTTTT

V: TRBV29-1
J: TRBJ2-1
size: few
D: TRBD2
CDR3: CSLRPSGSSYNEQFF
DNA: TGCAGCTTACGGCCTAGCGGGAGCTCCTACAATGAGCAGTTCTTC

V: TRBV10-2
J: TRBJ1-1
size: -
D: -
CDR3: CASSQGNTEAFF
DNA: TGCGCCAGTTCTCAGGGGAACACTGAAGCTTTCTTT

V: TRBV4-1
J: TRBJ1-5
size: -
D: -
CDR3: CASSQDNGGGPQHF
DNA: TGCGCCAGCAGCCAAGATAATGGAGGTGGGCCCCAGCATTTT

V: TRBV5-1
J: TRBJ1-2
size: -
D: TRBD1
CDR3: CASSIDPGTGGSHGYTF
DNA: TGCGCCAGCAGCATTGACCCTGGGACAGGGGGGTCCCATGGCTACACCTTC

V: TRBV2
J: TRBJ2-5
size: -
D: TRBD1
CDR3: CASSSDRAETQYF
DNA: TGTGCCAGCAGCTCGGACAGGGCTGAGACCCAGTACTTC

V: TRBV10-3
J: TRBJ2-7
size: large
D: TRBD1
CDR3: CAIGQGVYEQYF
DNA: TGTGCCATAGGACAGGGGGTCTACGAGCAGTACTTC

V: TRBV7-2
J: TRBJ2-7
size: -
D: TRBD2
CDR3: CASSLARGTYEQYF
DNA: TGTGCCAGCAGCTTAGCGCGGGGGACCTACGAGCAGTACTTC

V: TRBV7-3
J: TRBJ1-1
size: few
D: TRBD1
CDR3: CASSPWHRGLLSTEAFF
DNA: TGTGCCAGCAGCCCGTGGCACAGGGGGCTATTAAGCACTGAAGCTTTCTTT